Listed below are T cell receptor beta chains from one sample, sequenced in a study of cytomegalovirus exposure and HLA in healthy donors. Only in-frame clones appear in the TCRdb table, and some are missing; sequencing was by immunoSEQ multiplex PCR. Of 80,000 to 100,000 clones in the sample, 70% to 85% were seen once. Material for sequencing was PBMCs. The receptor source for this set is a man aged 25 to 40 in good health and CMV-seropositive. Both conserved end residues are part of each CDR3. D genes are given only for firm matches. Clone size is shown for a subset of rows, as once, few, many or a class of expanded clone.

v_gene: TRBV10-3
j_gene: TRBJ1-1
d_gene: .
abundance: few
CDR3nt: TGTGCCATCAGTAACAGTCAGAACACTGAAGCTTTCTTT
CDR3aa: CAISNSQNTEAFF

v_gene: TRBV4-3
j_gene: TRBJ1-1
d_gene: .
abundance: .
CDR3nt: TGCGCCAGCAGCCAAGAAATTCTCGCGGGAACAGGCCTAAACATGAACACTGAAGCTTTCTTT
CDR3aa: CASSQEILAGTGLNMNTEAFF

v_gene: TRBV5-4
j_gene: TRBJ2-1
d_gene: TRBD2
abundance: once
CDR3nt: TGTGCCAGCAGCTTGAGTAGCGGGGGGAGTGTGGAGCAGTTCTTC
CDR3aa: CASSLSSGGSVEQFF

v_gene: TRBV4-2
j_gene: TRBJ2-1
d_gene: TRBD1
abundance: .
CDR3nt: TGTGCCAGCAGCCAAGAAGTGAGGACAGGGGTCGTTGAGCAGTTCTTC
CDR3aa: CASSQEVRTGVVEQFF

v_gene: TRBV5-1
j_gene: TRBJ2-7
d_gene: TRBD1
abundance: .
CDR3nt: TGCGCCAGCAGCCACTACGACAGGGCCTCCTACGAGCAGTACTTC
CDR3aa: CASSHYDRASYEQYF

v_gene: TRBV9
j_gene: TRBJ2-3
d_gene: .
abundance: .
CDR3nt: TGTGCCAGCAGCCCACCAGCCTCGACTGAAACTAGCACAGATACGCAGTATTTT
CDR3aa: CASSPPASTETSTDTQYF

v_gene: TRBV27
j_gene: TRBJ2-7
d_gene: TRBD2
abundance: few
CDR3nt: TGTGCCAGCAGTTTATCCAGCGGGAGCCGCGAGCAGTACTTC
CDR3aa: CASSLSSGSREQYF

v_gene: TRBV7-9
j_gene: TRBJ1-3
d_gene: .
abundance: .
CDR3nt: TGTGCCAGCAGCTTACCACAAGCTGGAAACACCATATATTTT
CDR3aa: CASSLPQAGNTIYF

v_gene: TRBV28
j_gene: TRBJ2-1
d_gene: .
abundance: once
CDR3nt: TGTGCCAGCAGTTTATCTGGGCCTTACCCGTTCTTC
CDR3aa: CASSLSGPYPFF

v_gene: TRBV9
j_gene: TRBJ1-1
d_gene: .
abundance: .
CDR3nt: TGTGCCAGCAGCGCAGGCGGACAGACGGGCACTGAAGCTTTCTTT
CDR3aa: CASSAGGQTGTEAFF

v_gene: TRBV13
j_gene: TRBJ2-1
d_gene: .
abundance: .
CDR3nt: TGTGCCAGCAGCTTTGAACAGGGCCTCTACAATGAGCAGTTCTTC
CDR3aa: CASSFEQGLYNEQFF

v_gene: TRBV2
j_gene: TRBJ1-4
d_gene: .
abundance: .
CDR3nt: TGTGCCAGCAGTGAATCAAGGAGCACTAATGAAAAACTGTTTTTT
CDR3aa: CASSESRSTNEKLFF

v_gene: TRBV19
j_gene: TRBJ2-7
d_gene: TRBD1
abundance: .
CDR3nt: TGTGCCAGTAGTAGGACAGGGGGCGGCGAGCAGTACTTC
CDR3aa: CASSRTGGGEQYF

v_gene: TRBV18
j_gene: TRBJ1-4
d_gene: .
abundance: .
CDR3nt: TGTGCCAGCTCACCGGGCAGGATGCTGTTTTTT
CDR3aa: CASSPGRMLFF

v_gene: TRBV7-2
j_gene: TRBJ2-7
d_gene: TRBD2
abundance: .
CDR3nt: TGTGCCAGCAGCTTAATGTCGACTAGCGGGGTCTCCGAGCAGTACTTC
CDR3aa: CASSLMSTSGVSEQYF

v_gene: TRBV4-2
j_gene: TRBJ2-4
d_gene: TRBD2
abundance: .
CDR3nt: TGTGCCAGCAGCCAAGATGGACTAGCGGGTCTAGCCAAAAACATTCAGTACTTC
CDR3aa: CASSQDGLAGLAKNIQYF

v_gene: TRBV7-9
j_gene: TRBJ1-2
d_gene: .
abundance: .
CDR3nt: TGTGCCAGCAGCTCGATTAGGGGAGGGCAAAACTATGGCTACACCTTC
CDR3aa: CASSSIRGGQNYGYTF

v_gene: TRBV6-5
j_gene: TRBJ1-2
d_gene: .
abundance: .
CDR3nt: TGTGCCAGCAGTTACTCGAGTCAAGGGGACTATGGCTACACCTTC
CDR3aa: CASSYSSQGDYGYTF

v_gene: TRBV19
j_gene: TRBJ2-1
d_gene: TRBD2
abundance: few
CDR3nt: TGTGCCAGTAGTCCTCCCACCAGCGGGGCGTACAATGAGCAGTTCTTC
CDR3aa: CASSPPTSGAYNEQFF

v_gene: TRBV14
j_gene: TRBJ1-2
d_gene: .
abundance: once
CDR3nt: TGTGCCAGCAGCCAAGGGGCTCCGGAAGGCTACACCTTC
CDR3aa: CASSQGAPEGYTF

v_gene: TRBV6-5
j_gene: TRBJ1-2
d_gene: .
abundance: .
CDR3nt: TGTGCCAGCAGTCGAACACGGGACTATGGCTACACCTTC
CDR3aa: CASSRTRDYGYTF

v_gene: TRBV6-1
j_gene: TRBJ2-7
d_gene: TRBD2
abundance: .
CDR3nt: TGTGCCAGCAGAAGGACTAGCGGACCCTACGAGCAGTACTTC
CDR3aa: CASRRTSGPYEQYF

v_gene: TRBV19
j_gene: TRBJ2-1
d_gene: .
abundance: few
CDR3nt: TGTGCCAGTAGTATGGAGAGAAATGAGCAGTTCTTC
CDR3aa: CASSMERNEQFF

v_gene: TRBV5-1
j_gene: TRBJ2-1
d_gene: TRBD2
abundance: .
CDR3nt: TGCGCCAGCAGCCTACGGGAGGGGGGGCATGGGGAGCAGTTCTTC
CDR3aa: CASSLREGGHGEQFF

v_gene: TRBV9
j_gene: TRBJ1-1
d_gene: .
abundance: once
CDR3nt: TGTGCCAGCAGCATAGGGGGGGACACTGAAGCTTTCTTT
CDR3aa: CASSIGGDTEAFF

v_gene: TRBV9
j_gene: TRBJ2-1
d_gene: TRBD1
abundance: .
CDR3nt: TGTGCCAGCAGCGCATCCGGACAGGGATGGTACAATGAGCAGTTCTTC
CDR3aa: CASSASGQGWYNEQFF

v_gene: TRBV6-5
j_gene: TRBJ1-5
d_gene: .
abundance: few
CDR3nt: TGTGCCAGCAGTACTATCAATCAGCCCCAGCATTTT
CDR3aa: CASSTINQPQHF

v_gene: TRBV7-2
j_gene: TRBJ2-5
d_gene: TRBD2
abundance: .
CDR3nt: TGTGCCAGCAGCTTAGCGCGGGGGGAGACCCAGTACTTC
CDR3aa: CASSLARGETQYF

v_gene: TRBV19
j_gene: TRBJ2-5
d_gene: .
abundance: .
CDR3nt: TGTGCCAGTAGTATCTCGTCCCCCGAGACCCAGTACTTC
CDR3aa: CASSISSPETQYF

v_gene: TRBV4-3
j_gene: TRBJ2-1
d_gene: .
abundance: .
CDR3nt: TGCGCCAGCAGCCAAGTCGGAGACTGTGGGACTTGCTCCTACAATGAGCAGTTCTTC
CDR3aa: CASSQVGDCGTCSYNEQFF

v_gene: TRBV25-1
j_gene: TRBJ2-2
d_gene: TRBD2
abundance: .
CDR3nt: TGTGCCAGCAGTGCCCCGGGGGGACGGACCGGGGAGCTGTTTTTT
CDR3aa: CASSAPGGRTGELFF

v_gene: TRBV27
j_gene: TRBJ2-6
d_gene: TRBD2
abundance: .
CDR3nt: TGTGCCAGCGGGACTAGCGGGGGGCATCGTGGGGCCAACGTCCTGACTTTC
CDR3aa: CASGTSGGHRGANVLTF

v_gene: TRBV13
j_gene: TRBJ2-3
d_gene: TRBD1
abundance: .
CDR3nt: TGTGCCAGCAGCCCGACAGGGTCGAGCACAGATACGCAGTATTTT
CDR3aa: CASSPTGSSTDTQYF

v_gene: TRBV4-2
j_gene: TRBJ1-5
d_gene: .
abundance: .
CDR3nt: TGTGCCAGCAGCCAATGGTATCCGGTTAGCAATCAGCCCCAGAATTTT
CDR3aa: CASSQWYPVSNQPQNF

v_gene: TRBV7-9
j_gene: TRBJ1-1
d_gene: .
abundance: .
CDR3nt: TGTGCCAGCAGCTTGGGGGGAGCCAGGGCTTTCTTT
CDR3aa: CASSLGGARAFF

v_gene: TRBV25-1
j_gene: TRBJ1-6
d_gene: .
abundance: .
CDR3nt: TGTGCCAGCAGTAAAACAACGGGACAAGACCTTCTCAACTTT
CDR3aa: CASSKTTGQDLLNF

v_gene: TRBV7-9
j_gene: TRBJ2-5
d_gene: TRBD2
abundance: once
CDR3nt: TGTGCCAGCAGCTTCCCCGGGACTAGCGGCCAAGAGACCCAGTACTTC
CDR3aa: CASSFPGTSGQETQYF

v_gene: TRBV4-3
j_gene: TRBJ2-1
d_gene: .
abundance: medium-sized
CDR3nt: TGCGCCAGCAGCCAAGGACTAGACGGAGCGAATGAGCAGTTCTTC
CDR3aa: CASSQGLDGANEQFF

v_gene: TRBV5-3
j_gene: TRBJ2-1
d_gene: TRBD1
abundance: few
CDR3nt: TGTGCCAGAAGCTCCGGGACAGCATGTCTTGAGCAGTTCTTC
CDR3aa: CARSSGTACLEQFF

v_gene: TRBV28
j_gene: TRBJ2-7
d_gene: TRBD1
abundance: few
CDR3nt: TGTGCCAGCAGTTTGTGGACAGGGAGCGAGCAGTACTTC
CDR3aa: CASSLWTGSEQYF

v_gene: TRBV9
j_gene: TRBJ1-2
d_gene: .
abundance: .
CDR3nt: TGTGCCAGCAGCGTAGGGCAGGGTTGGTATGGCTACACCTTC
CDR3aa: CASSVGQGWYGYTF

v_gene: TRBV28
j_gene: TRBJ2-7
d_gene: TRBD2
abundance: .
CDR3nt: TGTGCCATCGAGGGGGGGGCGGGGGGCCGAGGCGACGAGCAGTACTTC
CDR3aa: CAIEGGAGGRGDEQYF